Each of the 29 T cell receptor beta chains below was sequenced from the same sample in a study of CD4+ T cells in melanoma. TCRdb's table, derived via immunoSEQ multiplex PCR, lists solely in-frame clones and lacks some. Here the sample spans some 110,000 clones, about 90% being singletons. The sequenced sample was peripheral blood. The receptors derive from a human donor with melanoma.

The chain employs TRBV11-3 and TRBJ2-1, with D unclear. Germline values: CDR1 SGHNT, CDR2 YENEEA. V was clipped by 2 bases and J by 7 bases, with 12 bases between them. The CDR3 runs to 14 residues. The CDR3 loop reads CASSLSSSRNEQFF. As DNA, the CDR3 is TGTGCCAGCAGCTTAAGTAGTAGTAGGAATGAGCAGTTCTTC. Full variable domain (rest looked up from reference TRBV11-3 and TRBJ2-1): EAGVVQSPRYKIIEKKQPVAFWCNPISGHNTLYWYLQNLGQGPELLIRYENEEAVDDSQLPKDRFSAERLKGVDSTLKIQPAELGDSAVYLCASSLSSSRNEQFFGPGTRLTVL.

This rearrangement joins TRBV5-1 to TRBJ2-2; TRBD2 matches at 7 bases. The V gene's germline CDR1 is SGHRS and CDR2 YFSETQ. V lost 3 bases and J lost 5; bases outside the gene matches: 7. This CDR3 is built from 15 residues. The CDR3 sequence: CASSSGWGGTGELFF. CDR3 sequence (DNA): TGCGCCAGCAGCTCCGGGTGGGGAGGGACCGGGGAGCTGTTTTTT. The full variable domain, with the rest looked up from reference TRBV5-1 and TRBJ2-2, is KAGVTQTPRYLIKTRGQQVTLSCSPISGHRSVSWYQQTPGQGLQFLFEYFSETQRNKGNFPGRFSGRQFSNSRSEMNVSTLELGDSALYLCASSSGWGGTGELFFGEGSRLTVL.

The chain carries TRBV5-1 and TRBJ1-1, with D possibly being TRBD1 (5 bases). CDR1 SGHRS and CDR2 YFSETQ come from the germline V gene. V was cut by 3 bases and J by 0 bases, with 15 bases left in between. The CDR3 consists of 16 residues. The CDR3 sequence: CASSWGTWRMNTEAFF. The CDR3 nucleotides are TGCGCCAGCAGCTGGGGGACTTGGAGAATGAACACTGAAGCTTTCTTT. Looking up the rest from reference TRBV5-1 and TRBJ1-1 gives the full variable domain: KAGVTQTPRYLIKTRGQQVTLSCSPISGHRSVSWYQQTPGQGLQFLFEYFSETQRNKGNFPGRFSGRQFSNSRSEMNVSTLELGDSALYLCASSWGTWRMNTEAFFGQGTRLTVV.

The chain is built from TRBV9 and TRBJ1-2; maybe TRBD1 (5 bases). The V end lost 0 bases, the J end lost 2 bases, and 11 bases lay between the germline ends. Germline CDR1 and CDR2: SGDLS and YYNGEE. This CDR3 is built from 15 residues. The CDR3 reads CASSVASTGNYGYTF. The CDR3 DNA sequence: TGTGCCAGCAGCGTAGCTAGCACAGGAAACTATGGCTACACCTTC.

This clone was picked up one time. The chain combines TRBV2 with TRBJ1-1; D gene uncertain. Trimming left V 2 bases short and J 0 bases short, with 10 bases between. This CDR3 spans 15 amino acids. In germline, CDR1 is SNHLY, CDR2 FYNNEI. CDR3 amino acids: CASSEMGNMNTEAFF. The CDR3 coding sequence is TGTGCCAGCAGTGAAATGGGCAATATGAACACTGAAGCTTTCTTT.

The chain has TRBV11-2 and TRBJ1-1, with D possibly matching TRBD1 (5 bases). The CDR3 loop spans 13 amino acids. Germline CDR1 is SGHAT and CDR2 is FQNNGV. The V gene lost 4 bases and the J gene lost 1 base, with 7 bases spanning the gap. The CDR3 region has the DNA TGTGCCAGCAGCTGGGGGAGGAACACTGAAGCTTTCTTT. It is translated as CASSWGRNTEAFF.

CDR3 sequence reads: CASSPIPETQYF. DNA for the CDR3: TGTGCCAGCAGCCCAATTCCGGAGACCCAGTACTTC. The chain couples TRBV6-5 to TRBJ2-5, with no clear D. Trimming removed 6 bases from V and 5 bases from J, with 10 bases in between. Germline V gene sequence: CDR1 MNHEY, CDR2 SVGAGI. The CDR3 totals 12 residues.

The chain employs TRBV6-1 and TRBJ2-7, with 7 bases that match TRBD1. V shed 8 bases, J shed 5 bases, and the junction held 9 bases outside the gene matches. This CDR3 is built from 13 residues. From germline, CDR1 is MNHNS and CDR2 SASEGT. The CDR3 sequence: CASAIGTDDEQYF. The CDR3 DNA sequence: TGTGCCAGCGCGATCGGGACAGACGACGAGCAGTACTTC.

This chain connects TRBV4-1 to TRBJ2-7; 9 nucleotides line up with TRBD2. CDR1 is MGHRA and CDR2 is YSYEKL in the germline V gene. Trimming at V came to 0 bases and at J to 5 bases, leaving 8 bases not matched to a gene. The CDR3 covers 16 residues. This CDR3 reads CASSQDLASGIHEQYF. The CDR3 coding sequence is TGCGCCAGCAGCCAAGATTTGGCTAGCGGGATCCACGAGCAGTACTTC.

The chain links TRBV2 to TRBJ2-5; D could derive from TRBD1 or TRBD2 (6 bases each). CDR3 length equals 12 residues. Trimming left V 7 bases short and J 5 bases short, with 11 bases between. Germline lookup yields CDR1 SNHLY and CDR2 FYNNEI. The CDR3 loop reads CASNQGRETQYF. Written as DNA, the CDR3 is TGTGCCAGCAATCAGGGGAGGGAGACCCAGTACTTC.

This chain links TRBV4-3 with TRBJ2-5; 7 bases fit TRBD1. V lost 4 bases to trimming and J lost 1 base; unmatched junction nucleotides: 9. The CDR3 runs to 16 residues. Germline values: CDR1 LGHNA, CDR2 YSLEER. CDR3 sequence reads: CASSRIHRDSQETQYF. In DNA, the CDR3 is TGCGCCAGCAGCCGGATACACCGGGACAGCCAAGAGACCCAGTACTTC.

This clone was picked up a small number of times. The CDR3 sequence is CASSFRGATSNQPQHF. The CDR3 nucleotides read TGTGCCAGCAGTTTTCGGGGGGCAACTAGCAATCAGCCCCAGCATTTT. This rearrangement joins TRBV28 to TRBJ1-5; a weak D match, TRBD1 (6 bases). The germline CDR1 and CDR2 sequences are MDHEN and SYDVKM. The V end was cut by 3 bases, the J end by 0 bases, with 12 bases between. CDR3 length equals 16 residues. Combining the CDR3 with reference TRBV28 and TRBJ1-5 gives the whole variable domain DVKVTQSSRYLVKRTGEKVFLECVQDMDHENMFWYRQDPGLGLRLIYFSYDVKMKEKGDIPEGYSVSREKKERFSLILESASTNQTSMYLCASSFRGATSNQPQHFGDGTRLSIL.

In DNA, the CDR3 is TGTGCCAGCAGCTGGGGGACAGGGGAGGGGAACGAGCAGTACTTC. Translation: CASSWGTGEGNEQYF. The genes are TRBV11-2 and TRBJ2-7; 10 nucleotides line up with TRBD1. There are 15 residues in the CDR3. The V and J ends lost 4 bases and 5 bases, in that order; junction bases with no gene match: 8. CDR1 and CDR2 (germline): SGHAT, FQNNGV.

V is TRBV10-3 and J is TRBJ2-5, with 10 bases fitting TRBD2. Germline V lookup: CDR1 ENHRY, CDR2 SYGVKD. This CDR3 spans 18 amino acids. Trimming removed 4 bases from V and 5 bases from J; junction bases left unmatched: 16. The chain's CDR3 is CAISGDGLAGVYEETQYF. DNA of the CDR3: TGTGCCATCAGTGGGGATGGTCTAGCGGGAGTTTACGAGGAGACCCAGTACTTC.

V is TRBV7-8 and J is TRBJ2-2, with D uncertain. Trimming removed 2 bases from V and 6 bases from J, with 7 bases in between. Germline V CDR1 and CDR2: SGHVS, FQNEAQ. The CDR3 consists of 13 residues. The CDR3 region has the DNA TGTGCCAGCAGCTTAATCCAGGCCGGGGAGCTGTTTTTT. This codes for CASSLIQAGELFF.

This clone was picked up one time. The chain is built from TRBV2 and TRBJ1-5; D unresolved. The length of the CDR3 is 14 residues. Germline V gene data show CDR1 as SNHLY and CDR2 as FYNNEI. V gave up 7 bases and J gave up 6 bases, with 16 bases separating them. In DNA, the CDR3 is TGTGCCAGCACCCCGGCCCTCTCGGGTCAGCCCCAGCATTTT. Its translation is CASTPALSGQPQHF.

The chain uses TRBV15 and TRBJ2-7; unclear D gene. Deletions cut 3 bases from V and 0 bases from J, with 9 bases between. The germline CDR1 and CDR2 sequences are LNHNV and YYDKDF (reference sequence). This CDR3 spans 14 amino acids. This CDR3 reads CATSRSRSSYEQYF. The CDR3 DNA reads TGTGCCACCAGCAGGAGCAGGAGCTCCTACGAGCAGTACTTC.

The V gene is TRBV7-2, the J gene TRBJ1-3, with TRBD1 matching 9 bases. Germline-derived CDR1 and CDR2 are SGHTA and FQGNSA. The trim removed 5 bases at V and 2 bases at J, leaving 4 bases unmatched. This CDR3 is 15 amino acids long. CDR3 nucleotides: TGTGCCAGCAGCCCGACAGGGGGGGCTGGAAACACCATATATTTT. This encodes CASSPTGGAGNTIYF.

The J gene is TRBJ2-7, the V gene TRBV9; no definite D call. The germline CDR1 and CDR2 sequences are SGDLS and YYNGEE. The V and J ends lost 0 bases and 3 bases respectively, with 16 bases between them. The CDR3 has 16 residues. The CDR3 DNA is TGTGCCAGCAGCGTAGGAGGAGCACACGGCTACTACGAGCAGTACTTC. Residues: CASSVGGAHGYYEQYF.

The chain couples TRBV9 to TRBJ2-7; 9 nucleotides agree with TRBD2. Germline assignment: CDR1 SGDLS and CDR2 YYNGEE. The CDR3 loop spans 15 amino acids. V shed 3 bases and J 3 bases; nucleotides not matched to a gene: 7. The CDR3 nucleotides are TGTGCCAGCAGCGAAACCTCGACTAGCGGCTACGAGCAGTACTTC. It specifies CASSETSTSGYEQYF.

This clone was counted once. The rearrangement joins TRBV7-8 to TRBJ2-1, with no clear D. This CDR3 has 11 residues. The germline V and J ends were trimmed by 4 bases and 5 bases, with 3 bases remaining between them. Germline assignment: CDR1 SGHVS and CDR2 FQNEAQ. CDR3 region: CASSWHNEQFF. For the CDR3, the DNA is TGTGCCAGCAGCTGGCACAATGAGCAGTTCTTC.

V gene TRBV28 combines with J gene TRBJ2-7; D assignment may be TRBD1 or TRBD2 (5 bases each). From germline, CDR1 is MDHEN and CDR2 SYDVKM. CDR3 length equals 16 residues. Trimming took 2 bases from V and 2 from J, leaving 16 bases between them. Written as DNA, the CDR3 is TGTGCCAGCAGTTTACCCCATGCCGGGGCCCCCTACGAGCAGTACTTC. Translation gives CASSLPHAGAPYEQYF.

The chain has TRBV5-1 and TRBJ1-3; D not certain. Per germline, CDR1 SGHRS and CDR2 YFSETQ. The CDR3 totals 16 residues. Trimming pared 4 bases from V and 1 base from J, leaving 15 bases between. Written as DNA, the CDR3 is TGCGCCAGCAGCCCGGATTTGGTGGAATCTGGAAACACCATATATTTT. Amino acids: CASSPDLVESGNTIYF.

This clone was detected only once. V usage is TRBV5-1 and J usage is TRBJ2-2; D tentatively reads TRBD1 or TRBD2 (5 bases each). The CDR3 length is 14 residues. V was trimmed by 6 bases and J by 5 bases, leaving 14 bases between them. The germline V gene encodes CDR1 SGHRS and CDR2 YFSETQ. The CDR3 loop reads CASNRDPGTGELFF. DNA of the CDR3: TGCGCCAGCAATAGGGACCCGGGGACCGGGGAGCTGTTTTTT.

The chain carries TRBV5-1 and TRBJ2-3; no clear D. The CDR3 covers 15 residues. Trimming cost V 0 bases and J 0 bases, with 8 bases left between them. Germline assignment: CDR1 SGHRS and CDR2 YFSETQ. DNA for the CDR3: TGCGCCAGCAGCTTGGGCCCCGTAAGCACAGATACGCAGTATTTT. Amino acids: CASSLGPVSTDTQYF. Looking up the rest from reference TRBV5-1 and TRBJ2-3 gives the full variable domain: KAGVTQTPRYLIKTRGQQVTLSCSPISGHRSVSWYQQTPGQGLQFLFEYFSETQRNKGNFPGRFSGRQFSNSRSEMNVSTLELGDSALYLCASSLGPVSTDTQYFGPGTRLTVL.

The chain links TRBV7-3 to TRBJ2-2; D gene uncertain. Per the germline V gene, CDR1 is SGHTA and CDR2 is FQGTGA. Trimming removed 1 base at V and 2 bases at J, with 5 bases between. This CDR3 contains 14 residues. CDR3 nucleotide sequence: TGTGCCAGCAGCTTAAACCGTAACACCGGGGAGCTGTTTTTT. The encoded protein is CASSLNRNTGELFF.

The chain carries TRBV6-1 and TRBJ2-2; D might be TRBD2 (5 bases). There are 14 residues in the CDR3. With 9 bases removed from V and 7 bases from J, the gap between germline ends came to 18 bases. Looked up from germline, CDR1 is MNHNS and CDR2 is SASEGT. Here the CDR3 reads CASLGRTLDGELFF. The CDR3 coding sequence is TGTGCCAGTCTGGGGAGAACCTTAGACGGGGAGCTGTTTTTT.

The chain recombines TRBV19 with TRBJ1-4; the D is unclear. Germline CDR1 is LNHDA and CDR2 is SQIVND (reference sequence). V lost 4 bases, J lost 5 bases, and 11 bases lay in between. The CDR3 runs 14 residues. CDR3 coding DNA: TGTGCCAGTAGTAACGGTCTGGGAAATGAAAAACTGTTTTTT. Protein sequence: CASSNGLGNEKLFF.

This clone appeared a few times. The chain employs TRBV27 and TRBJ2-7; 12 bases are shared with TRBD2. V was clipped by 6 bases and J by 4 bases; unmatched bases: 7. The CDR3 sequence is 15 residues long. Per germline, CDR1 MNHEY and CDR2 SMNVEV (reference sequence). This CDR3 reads CASRRGLAGNYEQYF. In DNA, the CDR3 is TGTGCCAGCAGGAGAGGACTAGCGGGAAATTACGAGCAGTACTTC.